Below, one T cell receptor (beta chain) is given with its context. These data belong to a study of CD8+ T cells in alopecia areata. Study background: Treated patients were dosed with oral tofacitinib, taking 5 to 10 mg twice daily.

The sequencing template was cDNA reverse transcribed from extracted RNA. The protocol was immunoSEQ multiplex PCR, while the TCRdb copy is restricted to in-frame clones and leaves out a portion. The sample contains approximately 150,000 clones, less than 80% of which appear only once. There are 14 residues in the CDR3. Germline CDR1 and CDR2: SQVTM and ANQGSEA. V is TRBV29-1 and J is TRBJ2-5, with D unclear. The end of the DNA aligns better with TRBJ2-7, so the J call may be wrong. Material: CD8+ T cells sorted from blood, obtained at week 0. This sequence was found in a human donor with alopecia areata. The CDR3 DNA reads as TGCAGCGTTGAGGGCGTCGGCAGCTCCTACGAGCAGTACTTC. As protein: CSVEGVGSSYEQYF.